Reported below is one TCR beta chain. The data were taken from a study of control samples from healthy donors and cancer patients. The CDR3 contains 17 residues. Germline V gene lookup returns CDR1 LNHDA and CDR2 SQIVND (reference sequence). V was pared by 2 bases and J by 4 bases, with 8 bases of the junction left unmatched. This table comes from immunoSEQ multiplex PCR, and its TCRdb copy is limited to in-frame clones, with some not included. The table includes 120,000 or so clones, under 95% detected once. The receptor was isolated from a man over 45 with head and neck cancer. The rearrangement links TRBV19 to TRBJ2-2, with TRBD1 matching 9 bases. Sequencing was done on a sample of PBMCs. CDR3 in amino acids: CASSIPGTGYRTGELFF. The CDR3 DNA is TGTGCCAGTAGTATACCGGGGACAGGGTATCGCACCGGGGAGCTGTTTTTT.